This T cell receptor (beta chain) was captured in a study of shared clonotypes between healthy human individuals. This CDR3 has 12 residues. V shed 4 bases and J shed 6 bases, with 7 bases lying between them. Germline V gene sequence: CDR1 ENHRY, CDR2 SYGVKD. Sequencing used immunoSEQ multiplex PCR; TCRdb keeps in-frame clones, though not all of them. The sample records over 2 million clones, around 90% being singletons. With respect to this clone: Its specificity is unknown.

Regarding the study as a whole: The sole specimen, blood, was sampled, and tissue repertoires likely differ. What rarefaction showed was incomplete sorted-subset sequencing despite large depth. Few donors limited the genetic and exposure-history diversity represented.

The specimen sequenced was naive CD4+ T cells from PBMCs. Subset reported: CD45RA+ positively selected. This chain links TRBV10-3 with TRBJ2-1, with D possibly matching TRBD1 (5 bases). This receptor was obtained from a man aged 18 to 29 in good health. Some clones in this sample may be carry-over from other donors' samples. CDR3 residues: CAISGRGNEQFF. CDR3 nucleotide sequence: TGTGCCATCAGTGGTAGGGGCAATGAGCAGTTCTTC.